These 32 T cell receptor beta chains originate from one sample sequenced in a study of blood T cell repertoires in COVID-19. Profiling relied on immunoSEQ multiplex PCR, and the TCRdb table lists in-frame clones only, not all of them. This sample carries about 330,000 clones, around 90% of them seen once, and the ten largest clones take 5% to 7%. The sequenced sample was peripheral blood. The receptors were sampled from a young man who had recovered from COVID-19.

This clone appeared a few times. This rearrangement joins TRBV12-5 to TRBJ1-5, with a weak D call TRBD1 (5 bases). V was clipped by 0 bases and J by 5 bases, with 17 bases between them. This CDR3 is built from 17 residues. Germline V gene data show CDR1 as LGHNT and CDR2 as FRNRAP. CDR3 protein: CASGLVNRRGSYQPQHF. CDR3 bases: TGTGCTAGTGGTTTGGTAAACCGTAGGGGTTCTTATCAGCCCCAGCATTTT.

Only one count was recorded for this clone. This chain joins TRBV5-1 and TRBJ2-3, with D possibly TRBD1 on 6 matching bases. This CDR3 is 12 amino acids long. Trimming cost V 4 bases and J 11 bases, with 14 bases left between them. Germline CDR1 is SGHRS and CDR2 is YFSETQ. CDR3 nucleotide sequence: TGCGCCAGCAGCCTCGGCGCGGACAGGCAGTATTTT. It translates to CASSLGADRQYF.

This chain uses TRBV18 with TRBJ1-1; the D gene is possibly TRBD1 (5 bases). Trimming took off 3 bases at V and 1 base at J, with 12 bases between the two ends. Germline V CDR1 and CDR2: KGHSH, LQKENI. The CDR3 consists of 15 residues. CDR3: CASSPRQPSNTEAFF. The CDR3 DNA sequence: TGTGCCAGCTCACCTAGACAGCCCTCGAACACTGAAGCTTTCTTT.

The chain employs TRBV2 and TRBJ1-2; D is undetermined. CDR3 size: 13 residues. Germline V gives CDR1 SNHLY, CDR2 FYNNEI. Between the trimmed V and J ends, which lost 6 bases and 1 base, there was a span of 9 bases. The CDR3 region has the DNA TGTGCCAGCAGAGTTCCGAGTAACTATGGCTACACCTTC. Its protein product is CASRVPSNYGYTF.

CDR3: CASSLRTDTTEAFF. The DNA for the CDR3 is TGTGCCAGCAGCCTACGGACAGACACCACTGAAGCTTTCTTT. This sequence joins TRBV3-1 (or the pseudogene TRBV3-2) and TRBJ1-1; D perhaps matches TRBD1 (6 bases). V gave up 4 bases and J gave up 4 bases, with 13 bases separating them. Germline CDR1 is LGHDT and CDR2 is YNNKEL (reference sequence). The CDR3 has 14 residues.

The J gene is TRBJ1-4, the V gene TRBV11-2; 8 nucleotides align to TRBD1. J was trimmed by 7 bases and V by 0 bases; bases with no gene match: 7. The CDR3 runs 16 residues. CDR1 SGHAT and CDR2 FQNNGV come from the germline V gene. The CDR3 DNA follows: TGTGCCAGCAGCTTAGATCTTCAGGGGGCGCGTGAAAAACTGTTTTTT. Protein sequence: CASSLDLQGAREKLFF.

The rearrangement links TRBV7-9 to TRBJ2-1; the D gene is possibly TRBD2 (6 bases). The CDR3 totals 16 residues. Trimming took off 3 bases at V and 5 bases at J, with 17 bases between the two ends. Germline V lookup: CDR1 SEHNR, CDR2 FQNEAQ (reference sequence). The CDR3 coding sequence is TGTGCCAGCAGCTTGGCCGGGACTCTCCTTCACAATGAGCAGTTCTTC. Protein product: CASSLAGTLLHNEQFF.

The rearrangement joins TRBV11-2 to TRBJ2-7, with D possibly being TRBD1 (6 bases). V gave up 1 base and J gave up 9 bases, with 13 bases separating them. The CDR3 totals 13 residues. Per germline, CDR1 SGHAT and CDR2 FQNNGV. DNA of the CDR3: TGTGCCAGCAGCTTAGGAACAGGGAATGGGCAGTACTTC. It is translated as CASSLGTGNGQYF.

This rearrangement joins TRBV30 to TRBJ1-1, with D tentatively TRBD1 (6 bases). Germline CDR1 and CDR2: GTSNPN and SVGIG (reference sequence). The CDR3 sequence is 15 residues long. V was clipped by 5 bases and J by 1 base, with 17 bases between them. The CDR3 DNA sequence: TGTGCCTGGGGGATATCGGGACACCCGAACACTGAAGCTTTCTTT. Its protein product is CAWGISGHPNTEAFF.

This clone was observed a single time. The chain employs TRBV19 and TRBJ2-1, with D perhaps TRBD1 (5 bases). The CDR3 has 14 amino acids. V lost 8 bases and J lost 0, with 11 bases in between. Looked up from germline, CDR1 is LNHDA and CDR2 is SQIVND (reference sequence). CDR3 DNA: TGTGCCAGTCATACAGGCCCCTCCTACAATGAGCAGTTCTTC. Translated: CASHTGPSYNEQFF. The complete variable domain, with remaining parts taken from reference TRBV19 and TRBJ2-1, reads DGGITQSPKYLFRKEGQNVTLSCEQNLNHDAMYWYRQDPGQGLRLIYYSQIVNDFQKGDIAEGYSVSREKKESFPLTVTSAQKNPTAFYLCASHTGPSYNEQFFGPGTRLTVL.

V is TRBV19 and J is TRBJ1-5; D remains unclear. V dropped 2 bases and J dropped 4 bases, with 3 bases sitting between them. Germline V gives CDR1 LNHDA, CDR2 SQIVND (reference sequence). This CDR3 has 12 amino acids. The CDR3 DNA follows: TGTGCCAGTAGTATACAGAATCAGCCCCAGCATTTT. It specifies CASSIQNQPQHF. Variable domain in full (rest from reference TRBV19 and TRBJ1-5): DGGITQSPKYLFRKEGQNVTLSCEQNLNHDAMYWYRQDPGQGLRLIYYSQIVNDFQKGDIAEGYSVSREKKESFPLTVTSAQKNPTAFYLCASSIQNQPQHFGDGTRLSIL.

The CDR3 DNA sequence: TGTGCCAGCAGCTTATTGGGGGGCCTGACTAGCGGGGCAGACGAGCAGTACTTC. Translation: CASSLLGGLTSGADEQYF. The chain couples TRBV7-2 to TRBJ2-7; 11 bases line up with TRBD2. J was trimmed by 5 bases and V by 2 bases; bases with no gene match: 14. CDR1 and CDR2 from the germline V gene are SGHTA and FQGNSA. This CDR3 region has 18 residues.

The J gene is TRBJ2-7, the V gene TRBV11-2; TRBD2 matches at 7 bases. The trim removed 1 base at V and 2 bases at J, leaving 5 bases unmatched. Per germline, CDR1 SGHAT and CDR2 FQNNGV. The CDR3 has 15 amino acids. This chain's CDR3 is CASSLGVAGAYEQYF. Here the CDR3 DNA reads TGTGCCAGCAGCTTAGGGGTAGCGGGTGCCTACGAGCAGTACTTC.

The chain carries TRBV3-1 (or the pseudogene TRBV3-2) and TRBJ2-7; a weak D match, TRBD2 (5 bases). This CDR3 has 14 amino acids. Germline assignment: CDR1 LGHDT and CDR2 YNNKEL (reference sequence). The ends were cut back, 1 base at V and 10 bases at J, with 17 bases in the middle. In nucleotides, the CDR3 is TGTGCCAGCAGCCAAGGTGTAGGGAGCTGGGAACAGTACTTC. Protein sequence: CASSQGVGSWEQYF.

The chain carries TRBV3-1 (or the pseudogene TRBV3-2) and TRBJ1-1; D remains unclear. The germline CDR1 and CDR2 sequences are LGHDT and YNNKEL (reference sequence). The CDR3 contains 14 residues. V lost 4 bases, J lost 4 bases, and 13 bases lay in between. CDR3 residues: CASSPLKRLTEAFF. In nucleotides, the CDR3 is TGTGCCAGCAGCCCCCTAAAAAGACTCACTGAAGCTTTCTTT.

CDR3 amino acids: CASSLSPRATNEKLFF. CDR3 DNA: TGCGCCAGCAGCCTGTCGCCCCGGGCAACTAATGAAAAACTGTTTTTT. The V call is TRBV5-1, the J call TRBJ1-4; D remains ambiguous. The CDR3 totals 16 residues. Trimming took 4 bases from V and 0 from J, leaving 13 bases between them. Germline CDR1 reads SGHRS; CDR2 reads YFSETQ.

The chain carries TRBV6-6 and TRBJ2-5; a weak D match, TRBD1 (6 bases). V lost 0 bases and J 7 bases, leaving 12 bases between the germline ends. The CDR3 is made up of 14 amino acids. CDR1 MNHNY and CDR2 SVGAGI come from the germline V gene (reference sequence). The DNA for the CDR3 is TGTGCCAGCAGTTACTCTGGACAGACGACGACCCAGTACTTC. This encodes CASSYSGQTTTQYF.

The gene calls are TRBV19 and TRBJ2-1; 9 nucleotides align to TRBD2. The CDR3 has 13 residues. Losses at the gene ends were 5 bases for V and 10 bases for J; bases not matched to a gene: 6. CDR1 LNHDA and CDR2 SQIVND come from the germline V gene (reference sequence). The CDR3 DNA reads TGTGCCAGTAGTGAAGCGGGAGGTCGGGAGCAGTTCTTC. Translating it yields CASSEAGGREQFF.

This sequence joins TRBV19 and TRBJ1-5; 9 bases match TRBD1. V was pared by 3 bases and J by 2 bases, with 5 bases of the junction left unmatched. Germline CDR1 is LNHDA and CDR2 is SQIVND (reference sequence). The length of the CDR3 is 16 residues. As DNA, the CDR3 is TGTGCCAGTAGTATGGTGGGACAGGGACGCAATCAGCCCCAGCATTTT. This encodes CASSMVGQGRNQPQHF.

V and J are TRBV2 and TRBJ2-5; a weak D match, TRBD2 (6 bases). This CDR3 is built from 13 residues. The ends were cut back, 3 bases at V and 5 bases at J, with 10 bases in the middle. CDR1 and CDR2 from the germline V gene are SNHLY and FYNNEI. The CDR3 region has the DNA TGTGCCAGCAGTGATGGAGGAGGGGAGACCCAGTACTTC. Residues: CASSDGGGETQYF.

The V gene is TRBV11-2, the J gene TRBJ2-5; the match to TRBD2 covers 9 bases. This CDR3 has 16 amino acids. The germline V gene has CDR1 SGHAT and CDR2 FQNNGV. With V trimmed by 3 bases and J by 4 bases, 9 bases remained unmatched. CDR3 sequence: CASSFLGSGSRETQYF. CDR3 coding DNA: TGTGCCAGCAGCTTTCTGGGTAGCGGGAGTCGAGAGACCCAGTACTTC.

CDR3 residues: CASSFGTTEETQYF. CDR3 DNA: TGTGCCAGCAGCTTCGGGACAACCGAAGAGACCCAGTACTTC. The chain employs TRBV7-9 and TRBJ2-5, with a possible D match to TRBD1 (6 bases). Trimming cost V 3 bases and J 3 bases, with 11 bases left between them. The germline V gene encodes CDR1 SEHNR and CDR2 FQNEAQ (reference sequence). The CDR3 loop spans 14 amino acids.

The V and J genes are TRBV4-1 and TRBJ2-2, with 10 bases matching TRBD2. J lost 4 bases, V lost 0 bases, and 2 bases had no gene match. The germline CDR1 and CDR2 sequences are MGHRA and YSYEKL. This CDR3 comprises 16 residues. Here the CDR3 reads CASSQESSGSTGELFF. The CDR3, as DNA: TGCGCCAGCAGCCAAGAATCTAGCGGGAGCACCGGGGAGCTGTTTTTT.

V usage is TRBV4-2 and J usage is TRBJ2-7, with D tentatively TRBD2 (6 bases). Germline CDR1 and CDR2: LGHNA and YNFKEQ. The germline V and J ends were trimmed by 2 bases and 1 base, with 9 bases remaining between them. This CDR3 has 14 amino acids. The DNA for the CDR3 is TGTGCCAGCAGCCAAAGGGACTCTTCCTACGAGCAGTACTTC. Translating gives CASSQRDSSYEQYF.

J is TRBJ2-7 and V is TRBV19, with 7 positions matching TRBD1. V lost 3 bases, J lost 4 bases, and 9 bases stayed unmatched. The CDR3 totals 15 residues. Germline lookup yields CDR1 LNHDA and CDR2 SQIVND (reference sequence). The chain's CDR3 is CASSIRPRGSYEQYF. CDR3 coding DNA: TGTGCCAGTAGTATTCGTCCCAGGGGGTCTTACGAGCAGTACTTC.

The CDR3 reads CASSPGQRDTEAFF. CDR3 nucleotide sequence: TGTGCCAGCTCACCCGGACAGCGAGACACTGAAGCTTTCTTT. This chain joins TRBV18 and TRBJ1-1; D perhaps matches TRBD1 (6 bases). The V end was cut by 3 bases, the J end by 3 bases, with 11 bases between. There are 14 residues in the CDR3. The germline V gene has CDR1 KGHSH and CDR2 LQKENI.

The chain links TRBV29-1 to TRBJ2-5; 11 nucleotides align to TRBD1. Germline lookup yields CDR1 SQVTM and CDR2 ANQGSEA. The CDR3 runs to 13 residues. The junction had 2 bases not matched to a gene; V was cut back by 3 bases and J by 5 bases. In DNA, the CDR3 is TGCAGCGTTGAGGGACAGGGGGTTGAGACCCAGTACTTC. Its protein product is CSVEGQGVETQYF.

This sequence joins TRBV30 and TRBJ2-3, with D unclear. The ends were cut back, 1 base at V and 4 bases at J, with 6 bases in the middle. The CDR3 length is 12 residues. Germline CDR1 and CDR2: GTSNPN and SVGIG (reference sequence). CDR3 nucleotide sequence: TGTGCCTGGAGTGATACGGCAGATACGCAGTATTTT. This translates into CAWSDTADTQYF.

The chain carries TRBV19 and TRBJ2-1; D unresolved. The germline CDR1 and CDR2 sequences are LNHDA and SQIVND (reference sequence). V gave up 3 bases and J gave up 3 bases, with 6 bases separating them. The CDR3 is 13 amino acids. The CDR3 nucleotides are TGTGCCAGTAGTATGTCCAGCTACAATGAGCAGTTCTTC. The encoded protein is CASSMSSYNEQFF.

The chain employs TRBV5-5 and TRBJ2-5; 9 nucleotides align to TRBD2. The germline V gene has CDR1 SGHKS and CDR2 YYEKEE (reference sequence). The CDR3 spans 15 residues. V gave up 3 bases and J gave up 1 base; unmatched junction bases: 4. In DNA, the CDR3 is TGTGCCAGCAGCTATAGCGGGAGCCCCCAAGAGACCCAGTACTTC. Translation: CASSYSGSPQETQYF.

V usage is TRBV30 and J usage is TRBJ2-2; possibly TRBD2 for D (5 bases). With 5 bases removed from V and 7 bases from J, the gap between germline ends came to 14 bases. Germline V gene lookup returns CDR1 GTSNPN and CDR2 SVGIG (reference sequence). This CDR3 has 13 amino acids. CDR3 sequence reads: CAWEPGEYGELFF. The CDR3 DNA is TGTGCCTGGGAGCCCGGGGAATACGGGGAGCTGTTTTTT.

In its sample, this clone was seen once. This sample includes further DNA sequences coding for the same CDR3. The chain is built from TRBV6-2 or TRBV6-3 and TRBJ2-5; 9 nucleotides match TRBD2. Germline V gives CDR1 MNHEY, CDR2 SVGEGT. The CDR3 covers 14 residues. The ends lost 2 bases at V and 5 bases at J; junction bases unmatched: 3. The CDR3 DNA reads TGTGCCAGCAGTTACGGCGGGGGGGTGGAGACCCAGTACTTC. It yields the protein CASSYGGGVETQYF.